Listed below are T cell receptor beta chains from one sample, sequenced in a study of control samples from healthy donors and cancer patients. The repertoire was sequenced with immunoSEQ multiplex PCR; TCRdb's copy has only in-frame clones and lacks some. The sample lists 190,000 or so clones, just under 95% seen once, with more than 1.1% in the top ten. Sequencing was done on a sample of blood. These TCRs come from a young man in good health. The CDR3 runs from the conserved cysteine through the conserved F or W. D genes are given only for firm matches. A clone size is listed for some rows: how often the clone was seen (once, few, many), or a class if it is expanded.

-,13,TRBD2,TRBJ2-1,TRBV12-3/TRBV12-4,TGTGCCAGCAGCACTCGGGGGGGGAATGAGCAGTTCTTC,CASSTRGGNEQFF
once,15,-,TRBJ2-3,TRBV3-1/TRBV3-2,TGTGCCAGCAGCCAGGAGAGGGGTGGCACAGATACGCAGTATTTT,CASSQERGGTDTQYF
-,14,-,TRBJ1-1,TRBV2,TGTGCCAGCAGTTGGACAGAGATGAACACTGAAGCTTTCTTT,CASSWTEMNTEAFF
-,17,TRBD1,TRBJ1-5,TRBV30,TGTGCCTGGAGTGTGAGGATAGGACAGGGCAGCAATCAGCCCCAGCATTTT,CAWSVRIGQGSNQPQHF
-,15,TRBD2,TRBJ2-3,TRBV24-1,TGTGCCACCAGTGATCCTAGCGGAACTACAGATACGCAGTATTTT,CATSDPSGTTDTQYF
-,15,TRBD1,TRBJ2-3,TRBV10-3,TGTGCCACCACGTCGGGACAGGGAGGCACAGATACGCAGTATTTT,CATTSGQGGTDTQYF
-,15,-,TRBJ2-1,TRBV7-2,TGTGCCAGCACCGAGCAGGGTCCGGGTTACAATGAGCAGTTCTTC,CASTEQGPGYNEQFF
-,17,-,TRBJ2-1,TRBV7-8,TGTGCCAGCAGCTTAGCGGTCTCCCTAAGCTCCTACAATGAGCAGTTCTTC,CASSLAVSLSSYNEQFF
-,13,-,TRBJ1-5,TRBV14,TGTGCCAGCAGCCAAGAGTTAGGCCAGCCCCAGCATTTT,CASSQELGQPQHF
-,16,TRBD2,TRBJ2-7,TRBV5-6,TGTGCCAGCAGCTTGGACGGACTAGCGGGGGCCTACGAGCAGTACTTC,CASSLDGLAGAYEQYF
once,20,TRBD1,TRBJ2-6,TRBV2,TGTGCCAGCAGTGAAGCGAGAATAGACAGGGGGATCTCTGGGGCCAACGTCCTGACTTTC,CASSEARIDRGISGANVLTF
-,14,-,TRBJ2-7,TRBV11-2,TGTGCCAGCAGCTCGGGGCAGGGGAGAGGCGAGCAGTACTTC,CASSSGQGRGEQYF
-,15,TRBD1,TRBJ2-7,TRBV6-5,TGTGCCAGCAGTATTGCCCCGGGACAGGGGTACGAGCAGTACTTC,CASSIAPGQGYEQYF
-,15,-,TRBJ1-2,TRBV28,TGTGCCAGCAGTTCATCGGGTCTCGACCGCTATGGCTACACCTTC,CASSSSGLDRYGYTF
-,18,-,TRBJ2-7,TRBV12-1,TGTGCCAGCAGCTCAGGACAGGGGTTACTAGGAAGCTCCTACGAGCAGTACTTC,CASSSGQGLLGSSYEQYF
-,13,-,TRBJ2-1,TRBV12-3/TRBV12-4,TGTGCCAGCAGTCACGGGCCATACAATGAGCAGTTCTTC,CASSHGPYNEQFF
-,14,-,TRBJ2-7,TRBV27,TGTGCCAGCAGTCACCGGGACCGAACCTACGAGCAGTACTTC,CASSHRDRTYEQYF
-,16,-,TRBJ1-2,TRBV5-4,TGTGCCAGCAGCTTGGGTGGGGCCGGACTCAACTATGGCTACACCTTC,CASSLGGAGLNYGYTF
-,14,-,TRBJ1-5,TRBV12-5,TGTGCTAGTGCCCCGCAGGGTAACAATCAGCCCCAGCATTTT,CASAPQGNNQPQHF
-,14,-,TRBJ1-2,TRBV5-5,TGTGCCAGCAGCTTGGATGTTGCTAACTATGGCTACACCTTC,CASSLDVANYGYTF